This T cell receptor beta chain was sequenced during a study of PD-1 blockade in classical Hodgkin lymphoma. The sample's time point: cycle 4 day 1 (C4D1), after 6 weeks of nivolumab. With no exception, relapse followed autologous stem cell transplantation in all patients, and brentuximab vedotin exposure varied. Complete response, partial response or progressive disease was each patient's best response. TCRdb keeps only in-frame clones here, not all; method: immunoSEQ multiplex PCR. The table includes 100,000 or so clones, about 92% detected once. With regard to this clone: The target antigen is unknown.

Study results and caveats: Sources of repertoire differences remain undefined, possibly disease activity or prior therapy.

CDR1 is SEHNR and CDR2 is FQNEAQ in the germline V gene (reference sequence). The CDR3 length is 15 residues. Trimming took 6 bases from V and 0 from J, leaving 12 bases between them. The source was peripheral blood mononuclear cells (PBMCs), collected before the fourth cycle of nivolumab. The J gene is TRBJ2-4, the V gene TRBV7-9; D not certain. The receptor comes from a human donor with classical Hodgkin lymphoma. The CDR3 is CASRDGSVAKNIQYF. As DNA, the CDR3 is TGTGCCAGCAGGGACGGGTCAGTAGCCAAAAACATTCAGTACTTC.